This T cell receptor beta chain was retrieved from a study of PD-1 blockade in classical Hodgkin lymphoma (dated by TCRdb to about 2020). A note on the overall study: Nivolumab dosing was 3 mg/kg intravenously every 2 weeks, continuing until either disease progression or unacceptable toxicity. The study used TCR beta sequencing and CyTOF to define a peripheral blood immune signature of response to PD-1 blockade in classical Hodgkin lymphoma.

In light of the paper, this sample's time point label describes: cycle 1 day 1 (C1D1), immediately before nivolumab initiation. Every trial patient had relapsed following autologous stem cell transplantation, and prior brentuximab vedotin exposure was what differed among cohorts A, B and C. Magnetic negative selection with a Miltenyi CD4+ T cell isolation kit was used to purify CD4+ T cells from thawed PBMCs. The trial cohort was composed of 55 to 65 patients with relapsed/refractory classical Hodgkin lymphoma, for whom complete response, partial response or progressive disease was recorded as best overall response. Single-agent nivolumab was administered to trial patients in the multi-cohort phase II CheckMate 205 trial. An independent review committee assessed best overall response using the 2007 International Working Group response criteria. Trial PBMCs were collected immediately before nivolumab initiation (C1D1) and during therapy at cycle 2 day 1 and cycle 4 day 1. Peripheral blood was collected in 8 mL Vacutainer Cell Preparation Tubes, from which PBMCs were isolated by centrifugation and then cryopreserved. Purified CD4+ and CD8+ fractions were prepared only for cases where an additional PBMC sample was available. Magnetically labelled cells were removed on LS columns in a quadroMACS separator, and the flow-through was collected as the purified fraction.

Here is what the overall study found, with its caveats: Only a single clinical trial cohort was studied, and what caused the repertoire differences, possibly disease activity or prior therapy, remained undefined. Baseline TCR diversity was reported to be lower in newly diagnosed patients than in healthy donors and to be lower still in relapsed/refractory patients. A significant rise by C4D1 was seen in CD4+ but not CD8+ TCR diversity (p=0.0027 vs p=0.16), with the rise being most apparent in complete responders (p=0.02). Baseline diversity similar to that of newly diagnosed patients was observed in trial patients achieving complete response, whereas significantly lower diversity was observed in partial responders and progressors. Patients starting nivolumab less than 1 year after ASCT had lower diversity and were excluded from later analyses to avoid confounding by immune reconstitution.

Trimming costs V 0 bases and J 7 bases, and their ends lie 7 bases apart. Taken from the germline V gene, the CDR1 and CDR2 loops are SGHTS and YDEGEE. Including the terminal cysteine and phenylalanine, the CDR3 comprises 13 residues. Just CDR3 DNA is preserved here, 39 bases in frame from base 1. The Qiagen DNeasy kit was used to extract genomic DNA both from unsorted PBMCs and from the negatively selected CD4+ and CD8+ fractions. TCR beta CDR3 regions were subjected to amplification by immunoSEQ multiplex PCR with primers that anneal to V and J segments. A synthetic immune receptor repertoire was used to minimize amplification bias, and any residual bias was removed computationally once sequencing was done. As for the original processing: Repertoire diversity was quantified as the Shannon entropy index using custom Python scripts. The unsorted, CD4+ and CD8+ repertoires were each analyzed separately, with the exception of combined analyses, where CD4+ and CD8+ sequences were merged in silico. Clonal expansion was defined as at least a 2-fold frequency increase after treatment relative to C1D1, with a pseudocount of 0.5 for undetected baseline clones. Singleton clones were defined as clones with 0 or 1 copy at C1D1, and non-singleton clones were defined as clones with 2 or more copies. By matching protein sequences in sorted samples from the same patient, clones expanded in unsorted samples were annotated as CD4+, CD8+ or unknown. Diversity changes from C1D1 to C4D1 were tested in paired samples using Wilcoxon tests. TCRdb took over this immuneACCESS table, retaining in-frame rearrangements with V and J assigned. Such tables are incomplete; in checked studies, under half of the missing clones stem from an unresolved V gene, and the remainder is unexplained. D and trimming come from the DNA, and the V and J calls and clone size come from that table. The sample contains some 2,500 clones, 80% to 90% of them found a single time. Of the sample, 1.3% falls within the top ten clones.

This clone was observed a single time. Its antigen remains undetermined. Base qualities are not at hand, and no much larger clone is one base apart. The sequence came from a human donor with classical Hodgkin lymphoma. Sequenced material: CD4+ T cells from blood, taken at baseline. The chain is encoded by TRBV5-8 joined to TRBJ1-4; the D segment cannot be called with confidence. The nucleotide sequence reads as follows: TGTGCCAGCAGCTTGGTGGGCAGTGAAAAACTGTTTTTT. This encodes CASSLVGSEKLFF.